Described below is a single T cell receptor (beta chain) sequence and its context. The antigen is undetermined. This sample is drawn from a study of OX40 agonist ivuxolimab in advanced cancers. Study as a whole: A partial response was reached by three patients: one with hepatocellular carcinoma and two with cutaneous melanoma.

Profiled with immunoSEQ multiplex PCR; TCRdb holds only in-frame clones, not every one. Of around 70,000 clones listed, about 82% are singletons. Study outcomes and limitations: Researchers did not establish what antigens the expanded peripheral T cells target. Mean expanded clone counts were higher in CD8+ than CD4+ T cells.

Germline values: CDR1 SGHVS, CDR2 FNYEAQ. The CDR3 runs to 15 residues. Between the trimmed V and J ends, which lost 2 bases and 4 bases, there was a span of 15 bases. This material consisted of CD4+ or CD8+ T cells sorted from blood, taken in a trial of the OX40 agonist ivuxolimab. The chain joins TRBV7-6 to TRBJ2-7; D might be TRBD2 (7 bases). The TCR sequence derives from an adult with an advanced solid tumor such as melanoma, head and neck, liver or kidney cancer. For the CDR3, the DNA is TGTGCCAGCAGCTTATTGGGGGGGCTAAATTACGAGCAGTACGTC. Its protein is CASSLLGGLNYEQYV.